This T cell receptor beta chain stems from a study of blood T cells in healthy people across ages. Study conclusions and caveats: Unsorted PBMCs ruled out conclusive naive versus antigen-experienced comparison. The diversity estimates, figures obtained from one million T cells, were considered underestimates.

Per-sample PBMC isolation yielded at least 7 million cells. Every sample gave at least 6 micrograms of total RNA when it was extracted. In regard to this clonotype: Its antigen remains unidentified.

Using a J-beta primer mix together with a sample-barcoded 5' primer, a second PCR was run for roughly 7 to 11 cycles. Via MiXCR, TCRdb re-called the 5' RACE reads, giving one row per CDR3 protein. Of roughly 680,000 distinct CDR3 sequences listed, about 50% are singletons. There are 15 residues in the CDR3. The ends were cut back, 3 bases at V and 4 bases at J, with 13 bases in the middle. Germline lookup yields CDR1 ENHRY and CDR2 SYGVKD. This clonotype was sampled from a woman at least 80 years old in good health. The chain recombines TRBV10-3 with TRBJ2-1; perhaps TRBD2 as D (6 bases). The sequenced sample was blood. The CDR3 DNA reads TGTGCCATCAGTGAAGGTCTTGGGGGGTACAATGAGCAGTTCTTC. Its protein is CAISEGLGGYNEQFF.